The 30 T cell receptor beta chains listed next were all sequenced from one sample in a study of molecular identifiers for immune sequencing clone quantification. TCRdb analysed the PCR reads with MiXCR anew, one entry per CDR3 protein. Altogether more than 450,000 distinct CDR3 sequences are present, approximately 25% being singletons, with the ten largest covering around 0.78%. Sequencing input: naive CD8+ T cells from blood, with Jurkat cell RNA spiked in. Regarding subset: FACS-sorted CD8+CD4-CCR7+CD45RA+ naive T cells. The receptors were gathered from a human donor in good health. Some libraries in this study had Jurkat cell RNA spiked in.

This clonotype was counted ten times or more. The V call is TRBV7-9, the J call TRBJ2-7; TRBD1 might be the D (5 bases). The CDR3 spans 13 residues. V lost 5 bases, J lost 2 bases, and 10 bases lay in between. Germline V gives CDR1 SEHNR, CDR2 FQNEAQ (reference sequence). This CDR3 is CASSTRATYEQYF. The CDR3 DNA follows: TGTGCCAGCAGCACCAGGGCTACCTACGAGCAGTACTTC.

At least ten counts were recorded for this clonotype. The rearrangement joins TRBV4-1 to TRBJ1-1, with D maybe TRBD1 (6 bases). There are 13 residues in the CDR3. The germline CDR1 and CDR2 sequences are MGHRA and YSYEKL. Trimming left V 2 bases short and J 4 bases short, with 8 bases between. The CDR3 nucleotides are TGCGCCAGCAGCCAACAGGGGCCCACTGAAGCTTTCTTT. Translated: CASSQQGPTEAFF.

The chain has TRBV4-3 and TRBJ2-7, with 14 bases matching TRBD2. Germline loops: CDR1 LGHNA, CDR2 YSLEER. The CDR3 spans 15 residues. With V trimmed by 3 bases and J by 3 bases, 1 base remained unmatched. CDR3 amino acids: CASSHGTSGSYEQYF. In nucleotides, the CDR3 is TGCGCCAGCAGCCATGGGACTAGCGGGAGCTACGAGCAGTACTTC.

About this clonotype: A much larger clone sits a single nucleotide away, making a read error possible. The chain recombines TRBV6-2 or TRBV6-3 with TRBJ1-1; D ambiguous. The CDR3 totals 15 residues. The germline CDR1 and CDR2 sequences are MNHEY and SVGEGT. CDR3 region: CASNYHPTGSTEAFF. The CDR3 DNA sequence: TGTGCCAGCAATTACCACCCAACGGGCTCCACTGAAGCTTTCTTT.

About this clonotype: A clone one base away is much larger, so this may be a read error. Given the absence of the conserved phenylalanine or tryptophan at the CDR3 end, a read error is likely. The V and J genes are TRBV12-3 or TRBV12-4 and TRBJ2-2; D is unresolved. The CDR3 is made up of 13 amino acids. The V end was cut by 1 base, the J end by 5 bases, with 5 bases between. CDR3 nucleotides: TGTGCCAGCAGTTTAGATCAGACCGGGGAGCTGTTTATT. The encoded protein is CASSLDQTGELFI.

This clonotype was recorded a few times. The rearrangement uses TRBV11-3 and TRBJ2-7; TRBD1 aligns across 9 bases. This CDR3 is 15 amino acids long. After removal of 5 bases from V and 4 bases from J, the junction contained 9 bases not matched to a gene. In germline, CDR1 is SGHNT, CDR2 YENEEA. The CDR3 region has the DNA TGTGCCAGCAGCGCCGGGACAGGGTCGGGGTACGAGCAGTACTTC. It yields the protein CASSAGTGSGYEQYF.

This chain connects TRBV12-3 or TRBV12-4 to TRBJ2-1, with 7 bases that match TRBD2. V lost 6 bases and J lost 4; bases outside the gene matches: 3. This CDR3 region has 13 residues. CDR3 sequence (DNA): TGTGCCAGCAGGGGGGGGGATTACAATGAGCAGTTCTTC. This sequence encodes CASRGGDYNEQFF.

The CDR3 loop reads CASSKPLLAGVREQYF. The CDR3 bases are TGTGCCAGCAGTAAACCCCTGCTAGCGGGAGTTAGGGAGCAGTACTTC. The rearrangement uses TRBV6-6 and TRBJ2-7; 10 nucleotides agree with TRBD2. This CDR3 contains 16 residues. Germline assignment: CDR1 MNHNY and CDR2 SVGAGI (reference sequence). With 5 bases clipped from V and 7 bases from J, the junction kept 14 bases outside the gene matches.

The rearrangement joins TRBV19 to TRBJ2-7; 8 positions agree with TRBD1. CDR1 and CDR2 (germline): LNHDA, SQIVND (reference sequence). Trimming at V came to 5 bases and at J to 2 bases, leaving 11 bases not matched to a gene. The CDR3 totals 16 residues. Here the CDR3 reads CASSASQGAFPYEQYF. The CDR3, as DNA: TGTGCCAGTAGTGCAAGCCAGGGGGCCTTTCCCTACGAGCAGTACTTC.

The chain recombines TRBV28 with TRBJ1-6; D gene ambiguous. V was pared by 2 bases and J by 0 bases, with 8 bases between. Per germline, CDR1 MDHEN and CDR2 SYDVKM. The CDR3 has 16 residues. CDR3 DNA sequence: TGTGCCAGCAGTTTAGCCCCGAGCTCCTATAATTCACCCCTCCACTTT. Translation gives CASSLAPSSYNSPLHF.

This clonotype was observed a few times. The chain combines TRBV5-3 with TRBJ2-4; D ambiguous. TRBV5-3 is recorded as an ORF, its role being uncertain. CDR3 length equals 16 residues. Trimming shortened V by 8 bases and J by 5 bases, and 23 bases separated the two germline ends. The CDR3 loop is CASSTREVVRENIQYF. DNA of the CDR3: TGTGCCAGCAGCACCCGAGAGGTTGTACGAGAAAACATTCAGTACTTC.

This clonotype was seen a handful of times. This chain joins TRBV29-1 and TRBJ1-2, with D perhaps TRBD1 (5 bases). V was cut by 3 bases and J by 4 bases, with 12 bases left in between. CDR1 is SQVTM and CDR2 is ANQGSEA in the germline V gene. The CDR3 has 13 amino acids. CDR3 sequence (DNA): TGCAGCGTTGACCTCTCAGGGATCTATGGCTACACCTTC. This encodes CSVDLSGIYGYTF.

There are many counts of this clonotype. DNA for the CDR3: TGTGCCAGCCGAGCTAGCGGAGTACAAGAGACCCAGTACTTC. It translates to CASRASGVQETQYF. The chain links TRBV27 to TRBJ2-5, with 7 positions matching TRBD2. V lost 8 bases and J lost 2; bases outside the gene matches: 8. This CDR3 has 14 amino acids. The germline CDR1 and CDR2 sequences are MNHEY and SMNVEV (reference sequence).

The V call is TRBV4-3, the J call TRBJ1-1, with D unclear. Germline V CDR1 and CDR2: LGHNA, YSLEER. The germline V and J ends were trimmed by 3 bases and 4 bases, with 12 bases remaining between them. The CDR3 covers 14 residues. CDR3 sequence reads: CASSQVRWSTEAFF. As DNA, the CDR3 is TGCGCCAGCAGCCAGGTTCGCTGGTCCACTGAAGCTTTCTTT.

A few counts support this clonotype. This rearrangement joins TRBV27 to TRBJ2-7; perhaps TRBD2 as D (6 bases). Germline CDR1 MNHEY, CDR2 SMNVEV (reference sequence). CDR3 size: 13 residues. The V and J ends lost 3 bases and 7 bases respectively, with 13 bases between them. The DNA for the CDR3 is TGTGCCAGCAGTTTGTGGAGGGGTGAAGAGCAGTACTTC. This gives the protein CASSLWRGEEQYF.

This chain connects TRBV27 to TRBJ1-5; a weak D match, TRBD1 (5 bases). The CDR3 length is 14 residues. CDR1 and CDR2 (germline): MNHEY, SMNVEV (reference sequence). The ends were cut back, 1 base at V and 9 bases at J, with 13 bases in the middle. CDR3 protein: CASSLFTGPWPQHF. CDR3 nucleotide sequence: TGTGCCAGCAGTTTATTCACAGGCCCGTGGCCCCAGCATTTT.

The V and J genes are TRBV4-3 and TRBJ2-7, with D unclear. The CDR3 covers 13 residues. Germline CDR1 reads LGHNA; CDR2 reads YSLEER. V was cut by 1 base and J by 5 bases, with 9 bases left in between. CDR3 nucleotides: TGCGCCAGCAGCCAAGGTCGATGGGACGAGCAGTACTTC. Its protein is CASSQGRWDEQYF.

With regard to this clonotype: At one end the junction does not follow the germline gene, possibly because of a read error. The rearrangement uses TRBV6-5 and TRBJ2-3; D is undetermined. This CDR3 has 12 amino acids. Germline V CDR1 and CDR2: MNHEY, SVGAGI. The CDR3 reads CVSSYGTDTQYF. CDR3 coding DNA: TGTGTCAGCAGTTACGGAACAGATACGCAGTATTTT.

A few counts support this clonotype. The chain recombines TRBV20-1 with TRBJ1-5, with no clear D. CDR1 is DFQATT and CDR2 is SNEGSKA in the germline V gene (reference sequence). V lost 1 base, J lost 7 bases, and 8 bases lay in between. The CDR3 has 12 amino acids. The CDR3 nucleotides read TGCAGTGCTAGAGCCTCCGGCCAGCCCCAGCATTTT. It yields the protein CSARASGQPQHF.

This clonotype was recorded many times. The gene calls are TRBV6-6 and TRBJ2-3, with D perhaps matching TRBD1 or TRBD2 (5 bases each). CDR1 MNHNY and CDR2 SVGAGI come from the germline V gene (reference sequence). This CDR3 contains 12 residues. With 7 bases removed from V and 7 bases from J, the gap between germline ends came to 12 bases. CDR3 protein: CASTGTFHTQYF. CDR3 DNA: TGTGCCAGCACCGGGACCTTTCATACGCAGTATTTT.

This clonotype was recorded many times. The DNA for the CDR3 is TGTGCCAGCAGCTTTTTCCCAGGGGACCAGCCCCAGCATTTT. Translation gives CASSFFPGDQPQHF. The chain uses TRBV7-6 and TRBJ1-5, with D perhaps TRBD1 (6 bases). This CDR3 has 14 amino acids. Deletions cut 3 bases from V and 7 bases from J, with 13 bases between. Germline V lookup: CDR1 SGHVS, CDR2 FNYEAQ.

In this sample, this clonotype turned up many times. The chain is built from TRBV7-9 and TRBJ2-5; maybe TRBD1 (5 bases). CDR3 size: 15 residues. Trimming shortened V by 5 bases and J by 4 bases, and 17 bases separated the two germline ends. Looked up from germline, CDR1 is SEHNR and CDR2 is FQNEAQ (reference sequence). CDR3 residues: CASSLSQGPGETQYF. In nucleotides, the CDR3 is TGTGCCAGCAGCCTAAGCCAGGGCCCAGGAGAGACCCAGTACTTC.

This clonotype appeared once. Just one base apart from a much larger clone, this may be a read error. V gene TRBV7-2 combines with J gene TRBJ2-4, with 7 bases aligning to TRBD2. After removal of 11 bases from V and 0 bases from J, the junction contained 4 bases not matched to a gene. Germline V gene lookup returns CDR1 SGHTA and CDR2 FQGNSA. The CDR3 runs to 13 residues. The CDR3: CASRGVAKNIQYF. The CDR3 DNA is TGTGCCTCCCGGGGGGTAGCCAAAAACATTCAGTACTTC.

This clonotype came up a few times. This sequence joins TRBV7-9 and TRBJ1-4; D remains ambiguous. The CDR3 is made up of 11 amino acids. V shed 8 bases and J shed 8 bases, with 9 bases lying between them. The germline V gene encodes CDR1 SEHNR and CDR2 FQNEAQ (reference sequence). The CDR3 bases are TGTGCCAGCGGAGAAGGAGAAAAACTGTTTTTT. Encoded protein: CASGEGEKLFF.

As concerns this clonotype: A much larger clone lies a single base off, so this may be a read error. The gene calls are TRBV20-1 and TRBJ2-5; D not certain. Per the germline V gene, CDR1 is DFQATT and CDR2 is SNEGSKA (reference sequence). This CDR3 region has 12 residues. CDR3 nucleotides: TGCAGTGCTAGTCATGTTCAAGAGCCCCAGTACTTC. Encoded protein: CSASHVQEPQYF.

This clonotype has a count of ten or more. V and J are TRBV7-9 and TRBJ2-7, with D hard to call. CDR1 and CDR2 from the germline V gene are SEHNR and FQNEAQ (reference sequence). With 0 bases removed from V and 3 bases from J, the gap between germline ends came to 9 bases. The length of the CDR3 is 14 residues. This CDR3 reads CASSLALQDYEQYF. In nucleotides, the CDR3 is TGTGCCAGCAGCTTAGCGCTTCAGGACTACGAGCAGTACTTC.

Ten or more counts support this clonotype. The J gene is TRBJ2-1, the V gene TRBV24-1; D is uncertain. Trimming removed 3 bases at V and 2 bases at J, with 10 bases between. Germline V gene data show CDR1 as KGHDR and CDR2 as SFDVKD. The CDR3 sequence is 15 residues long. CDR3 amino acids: CATSDPDIAYNEQFF. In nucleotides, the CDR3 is TGTGCCACCAGTGATCCCGATATAGCCTACAATGAGCAGTTCTTC.

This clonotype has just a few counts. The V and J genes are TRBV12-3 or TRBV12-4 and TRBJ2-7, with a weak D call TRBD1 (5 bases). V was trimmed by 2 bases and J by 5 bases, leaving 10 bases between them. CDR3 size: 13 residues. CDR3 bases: TGTGCCAGCAGTTTACAGGGCATCCACGAGCAGTACTTC. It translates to CASSLQGIHEQYF.

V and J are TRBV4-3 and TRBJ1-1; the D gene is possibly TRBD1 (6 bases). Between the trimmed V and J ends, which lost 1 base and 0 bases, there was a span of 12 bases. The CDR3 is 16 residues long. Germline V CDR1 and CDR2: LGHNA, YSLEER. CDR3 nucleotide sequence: TGCGCCAGCAGCCAAGTGCTGGACAGCCTGAACACTGAAGCTTTCTTT. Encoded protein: CASSQVLDSLNTEAFF.

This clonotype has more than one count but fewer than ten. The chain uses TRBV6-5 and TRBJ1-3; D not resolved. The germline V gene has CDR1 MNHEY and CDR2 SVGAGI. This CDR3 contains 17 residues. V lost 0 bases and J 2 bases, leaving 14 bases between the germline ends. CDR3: CASSYSDWEAPGNTIYF. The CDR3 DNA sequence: TGTGCCAGCAGTTACTCAGATTGGGAGGCTCCTGGAAACACCATATATTTT.